A selection of T cell receptor beta chains follows, all from one sample in a study of OX40 agonist ivuxolimab in advanced cancers. Data came from immunoSEQ multiplex PCR; TCRdb stores just in-frame clones and leaves some out. This table has around 15,000 clones, 86% appearing once. This sample comprised CD4+ or CD8+ T cells sorted from blood, obtained in a trial of the OX40 agonist ivuxolimab. The receptor set was obtained from an adult with an advanced solid tumor such as melanoma, head and neck, liver or kidney cancer. CDR3s include the opening cysteine and the closing phenylalanine or tryptophan. D genes are given only for firm matches. Clone size is not always given. Where it is, it says once, few, many or a class for expanded clones.

CASSLSSNPGGWTGELFF TGTGCCAGCAGTTTATCCTCCAATCCCGGGGGGTGGACCGGGGAGCTGTTTTTT TRBD2 TRBJ2-2 - TRBV27
CSVDGGAVNEQFF TGCAGCGTAGACGGGGGAGCTGTCAATGAGCAGTTCTTC - TRBJ2-1 - TRBV29-1
CASSYPGQGSVYTF TGTGCCAGCAGTTACCCGGGACAGGGAAGCGTCTACACCTTC TRBD1 TRBJ1-2 - TRBV28
CASSLGEYGYTF TGTGCCAGCAGTTTAGGAGAGTATGGCTACACCTTC - TRBJ1-2 - TRBV28
CASSLGDRFSGANVLTF TGTGCCAGCAGCTTAGGGGATAGGTTCTCTGGGGCCAACGTCCTGACTTTC - TRBJ2-6 - TRBV7-3
CASSSGQGANTEAFF TGTGCCAGCAGCTCCGGACAGGGGGCGAACACTGAAGCTTTCTTT TRBD1 TRBJ1-1 - TRBV7-9
CASSSRTGEVGTQYF TGTGCCAGCAGCTCGAGGACAGGGGAAGTCGGGACCCAGTACTTC TRBD1 TRBJ2-5 - TRBV7-9
CASSRGGAWGSGANVLTF TGCGCCAGCAGCCGGGGCGGGGCCTGGGGCTCTGGGGCCAACGTCCTGACTTTC - TRBJ2-6 - TRBV5-1
CASSPVGSNTEAFF TGTGCCAGCAGCCCTGTGGGGTCGAACACTGAAGCTTTCTTT - TRBJ1-1 - TRBV4-2
CASSLSPLGVVGEAFF TGCGCCAGCAGCTTGTCACCCCTGGGGGTAGTAGGGGAAGCTTTCTTT - TRBJ1-1 - TRBV5-1
CAWLTGTGANVLTF TGTGCCTGGCTTACAGGGACCGGGGCCAACGTCCTGACTTTC - TRBJ2-6 - TRBV30
CASRPETLGGTQYF TGTGCCAGCAGACCTGAAACCCTGGGGGGGACCCAGTACTTC - TRBJ2-5 - TRBV28
CASSLEGPGREQYF TGCGCCAGCAGCTTGGAGGGGCCAGGGCGAGAGCAGTACTTC - TRBJ2-7 - TRBV5-1
CASSQHFTGTTEAFF TGCGCCAGCAGCCAACATTTCACAGGGACCACTGAAGCTTTCTTT - TRBJ1-1 few TRBV4-1
CASRGGWNQPQHF TGTGCCAGCAGGGGGGGCTGGAATCAGCCCCAGCATTTT - TRBJ1-5 - TRBV2
CASTIAGLDNEQFF TGTGCCAGCACCATAGCGGGACTGGACAATGAGCAGTTCTTC TRBD2 TRBJ2-1 - TRBV7-8
CASRGFSDNSYNEQFF TGTGCCAGCAGAGGTTTTAGCGACAACTCCTACAATGAGCAGTTCTTC - TRBJ2-1 - TRBV28
CASSVNGAGEETQYF TGTGCCAGCAGCGTTAATGGGGCGGGGGAGGAGACCCAGTACTTC TRBD2 TRBJ2-5 - TRBV9
CASSLGGGGTDTQYF TGTGCCAGCAGCTTGGGAGGTGGTGGGACAGATACGCAGTATTTT - TRBJ2-3 - TRBV7-3
CASSLRRESREQYF TGTGCCAGCAGCTTACGGCGGGAAAGTCGGGAGCAGTACTTC - TRBJ2-7 - TRBV5-4
CASSLDDSSYEQYF TGTGCCAGCAGCTTGGACGACAGCTCCTACGAGCAGTACTTC - TRBJ2-7 - TRBV5-4
CASSPGQYKPQHF TGTGCCAGCAGTCCGGGACAGTACAAGCCCCAGCATTTT TRBD1 TRBJ1-5 - TRBV28
CASSFGGNEQFF TGTGCCAGCAGCTTCGGGGGCAATGAGCAGTTCTTC - TRBJ2-1 - TRBV11-3
CASSLGAARSYEQYF TGTGCCAGCAGCTTAGGGGCGGCGCGATCTTACGAGCAGTACTTC - TRBJ2-7 once TRBV7-2